What follows describes a single TCR beta chain. In the source study's methods: Using reference gene primer amplification, nucleated cell counts were estimated. Clones were read by immunoSEQ multiplex PCR, and TCRdb kept only the in-frame ones, dropping some. V, J and clone size derive from that table, while D and trimming were established from the DNA sequence. The table lists around 130,000 clones, around 77% of them singletons. The sample belongs to a study of blood T cell repertoires in COVID-19. Overall study: Acute and convalescent COVID-19 samples came from the United States, Italy and Spain.

CDR1 and CDR2 (germline): SGHDN, FVKESK. The CDR3 is made up of 14 amino acids. V lost 0 bases to trimming and J lost 5 bases, with 11 bases between them. Sequencing was carried out using peripheral blood. The rearrangement uses TRBV14 and TRBJ2-7; a possible D gene is TRBD1 (5 bases). The receptor was isolated from a human donor in a cohort sampled during active COVID-19. The CDR3 loop is CASSQERGTDEQYF. The CDR3 bases are TGTGCCAGCAGCCAAGAAAGGGGCACGGACGAGCAGTACTTC.